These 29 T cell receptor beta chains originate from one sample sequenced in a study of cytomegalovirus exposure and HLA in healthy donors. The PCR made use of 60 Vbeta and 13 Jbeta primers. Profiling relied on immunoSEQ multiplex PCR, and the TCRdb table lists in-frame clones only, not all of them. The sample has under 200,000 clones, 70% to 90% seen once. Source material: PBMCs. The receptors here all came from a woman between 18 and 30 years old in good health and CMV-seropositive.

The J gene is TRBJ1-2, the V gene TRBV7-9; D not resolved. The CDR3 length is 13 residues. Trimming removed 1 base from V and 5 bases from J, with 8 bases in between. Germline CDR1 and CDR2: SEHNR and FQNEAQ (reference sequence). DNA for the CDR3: TGTGCCAGCAGCTTAGTTGGGCAATATGGCTACACCTTC. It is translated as CASSLVGQYGYTF.

In DNA form, the CDR3 reads TGTGCCAGTAGTGCAACGGGACAGGGATACGGCTACACCTTC. This sequence encodes CASSATGQGYGYTF. The chain employs TRBV19 and TRBJ1-2; 9 nucleotides line up with TRBD1. The J segment lost 8 bases and the V segment lost 5 bases, leaving 9 bases of the junction unmatched. The CDR3 totals 14 residues. CDR1 and CDR2 from the germline V gene are LNHDA and SQIVND (reference sequence).

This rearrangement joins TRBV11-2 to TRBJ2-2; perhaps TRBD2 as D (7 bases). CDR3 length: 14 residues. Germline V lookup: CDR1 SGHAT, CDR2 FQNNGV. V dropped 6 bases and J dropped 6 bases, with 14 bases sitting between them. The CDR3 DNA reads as TGTGCCAGCAGGAAGGGGGGGTTGTCCGGGGAGCTGTTTTTT. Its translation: CASRKGGLSGELFF.

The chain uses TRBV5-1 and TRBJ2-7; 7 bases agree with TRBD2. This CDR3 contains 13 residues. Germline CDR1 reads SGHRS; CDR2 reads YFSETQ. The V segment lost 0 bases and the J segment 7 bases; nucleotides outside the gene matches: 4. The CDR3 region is CASSLASGGEQYF. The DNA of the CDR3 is TGCGCCAGCAGCTTGGCTAGCGGAGGAGAGCAGTACTTC.

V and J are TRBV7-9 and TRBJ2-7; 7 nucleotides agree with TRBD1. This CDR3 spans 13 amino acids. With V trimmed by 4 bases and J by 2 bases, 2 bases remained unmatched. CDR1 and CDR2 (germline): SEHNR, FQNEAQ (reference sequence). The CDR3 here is CASSYRGAYEQYF. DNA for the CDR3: TGTGCCAGCAGCTACAGGGGTGCCTACGAGCAGTACTTC. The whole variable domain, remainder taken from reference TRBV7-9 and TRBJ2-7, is DTGVSQNPRHKITKRGQNVTFRCDPISEHNRLYWYRQTLGQGPEFLTYFQNEAQLEKSRLLSDRFSAERPKGSFSTLEIQRTEQGDSAMYLCASSYRGAYEQYFGPGTRLTVT.

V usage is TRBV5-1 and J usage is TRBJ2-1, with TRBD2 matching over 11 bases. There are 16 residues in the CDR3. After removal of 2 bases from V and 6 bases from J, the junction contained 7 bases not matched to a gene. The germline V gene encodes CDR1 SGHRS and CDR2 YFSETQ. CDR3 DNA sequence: TGCGCCAGCAGCTTCCTAGCGGGGGGCCAAGGCAATGAGCAGTTCTTC. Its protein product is CASSFLAGGQGNEQFF.

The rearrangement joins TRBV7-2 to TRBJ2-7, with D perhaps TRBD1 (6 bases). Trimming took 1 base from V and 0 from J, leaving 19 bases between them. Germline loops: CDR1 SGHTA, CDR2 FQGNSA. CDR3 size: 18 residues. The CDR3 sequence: CASSLEGVGSTFSYEQYV. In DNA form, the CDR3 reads TGTGCCAGCAGCTTAGAGGGGGTGGGCTCTACCTTCTCCTACGAGCAGTACGTC.

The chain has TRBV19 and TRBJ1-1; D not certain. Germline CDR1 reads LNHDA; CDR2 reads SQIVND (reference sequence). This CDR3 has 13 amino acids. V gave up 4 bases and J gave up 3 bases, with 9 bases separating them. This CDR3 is CASSTDYDTEAFF. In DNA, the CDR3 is TGTGCCAGTAGTACGGACTACGACACTGAAGCTTTCTTT.

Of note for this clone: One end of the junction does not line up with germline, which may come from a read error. The CDR3 here is CAIGEWSGTDTQYF. CDR3 coding DNA: TGTGCCATCGGTGAGTGGTCAGGGACAGATACGCAGTATTTT. This sequence joins TRBV10-3 and TRBJ2-3, with D possibly TRBD1 on 5 matching bases. Per germline, CDR1 ENHRY and CDR2 SYGVKD. The CDR3 totals 14 residues.

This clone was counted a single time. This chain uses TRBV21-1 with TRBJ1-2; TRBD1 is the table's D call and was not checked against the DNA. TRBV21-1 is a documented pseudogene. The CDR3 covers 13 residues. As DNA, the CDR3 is TGTGCCAGTAGGGCGAACAGGCTCGGTGGCTACACCTTC. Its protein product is CASRANRLGGYTF.

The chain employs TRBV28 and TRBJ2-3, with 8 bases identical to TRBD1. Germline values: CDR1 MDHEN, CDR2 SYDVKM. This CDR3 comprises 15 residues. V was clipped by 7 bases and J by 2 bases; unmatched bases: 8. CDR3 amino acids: CASTGQGGYTDTQYF. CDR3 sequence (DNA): TGTGCCAGCACTGGACAGGGAGGCTACACAGATACGCAGTATTTT.

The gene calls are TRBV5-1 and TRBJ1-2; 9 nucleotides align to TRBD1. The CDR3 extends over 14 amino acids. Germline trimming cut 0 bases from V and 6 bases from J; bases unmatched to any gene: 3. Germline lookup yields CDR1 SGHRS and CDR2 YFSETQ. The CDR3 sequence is CASSLDRGRNGYTF. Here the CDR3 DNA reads TGCGCCAGCAGCTTGGACAGGGGGCGTAATGGCTACACCTTC.

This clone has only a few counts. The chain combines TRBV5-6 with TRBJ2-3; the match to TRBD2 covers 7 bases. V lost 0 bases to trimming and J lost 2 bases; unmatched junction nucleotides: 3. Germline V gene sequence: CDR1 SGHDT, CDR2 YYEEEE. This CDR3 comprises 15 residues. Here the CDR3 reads CASSLVLAATDTQYF. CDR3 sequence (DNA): TGTGCCAGCAGCTTGGTTCTAGCGGCCACAGATACGCAGTATTTT. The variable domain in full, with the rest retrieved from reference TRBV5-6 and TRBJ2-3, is DAGVTQSPTHLIKTRGQQVTLRCSPKSGHDTVSWYQQALGQGPQFIFQYYEEEERQRGNFPDRFSGHQFPNYSSELNVNALLLGDSALYLCASSLVLAATDTQYFGPGTRLTVL.

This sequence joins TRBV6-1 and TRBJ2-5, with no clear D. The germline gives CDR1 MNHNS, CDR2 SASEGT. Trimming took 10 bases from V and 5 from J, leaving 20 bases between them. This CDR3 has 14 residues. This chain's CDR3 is CATTPLRVAETQYF. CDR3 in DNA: TGTGCCACGACTCCCCTACGGGTCGCTGAGACCCAGTACTTC.

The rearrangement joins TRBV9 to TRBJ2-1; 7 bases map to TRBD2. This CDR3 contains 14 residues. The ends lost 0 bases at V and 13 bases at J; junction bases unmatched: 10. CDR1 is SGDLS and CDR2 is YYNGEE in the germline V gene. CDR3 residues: CASSVGIPGGTQFF. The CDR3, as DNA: TGTGCCAGCAGCGTAGGTATCCCGGGGGGAACCCAGTTCTTC.

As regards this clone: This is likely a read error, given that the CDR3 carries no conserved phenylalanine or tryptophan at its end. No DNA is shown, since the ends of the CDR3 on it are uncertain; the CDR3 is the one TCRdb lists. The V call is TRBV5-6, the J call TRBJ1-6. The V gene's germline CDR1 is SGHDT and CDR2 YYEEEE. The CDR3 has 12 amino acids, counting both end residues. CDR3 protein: CASSLGPGAPLV.

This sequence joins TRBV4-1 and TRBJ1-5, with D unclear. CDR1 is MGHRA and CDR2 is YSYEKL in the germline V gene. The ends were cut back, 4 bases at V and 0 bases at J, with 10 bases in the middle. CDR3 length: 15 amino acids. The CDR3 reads CASSLFMASNQPQHF. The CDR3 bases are TGCGCCAGCAGCCTTTTCATGGCTAGCAATCAGCCCCAGCATTTT.

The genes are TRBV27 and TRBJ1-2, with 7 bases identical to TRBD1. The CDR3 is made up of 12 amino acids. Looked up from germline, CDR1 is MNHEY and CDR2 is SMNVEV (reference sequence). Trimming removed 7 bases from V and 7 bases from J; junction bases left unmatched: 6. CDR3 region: CASKQGDSGYTF. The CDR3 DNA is TGTGCCAGCAAGCAAGGGGACAGTGGCTACACCTTC.

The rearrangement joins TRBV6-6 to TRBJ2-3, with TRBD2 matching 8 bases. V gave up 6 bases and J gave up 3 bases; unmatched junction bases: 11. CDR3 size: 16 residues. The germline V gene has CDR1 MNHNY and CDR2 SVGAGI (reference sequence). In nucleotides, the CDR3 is TGTGCCAGCAGGCCGACCCGGGGGGGGAGGACAGATACGCAGTATTTT. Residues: CASRPTRGGRTDTQYF.

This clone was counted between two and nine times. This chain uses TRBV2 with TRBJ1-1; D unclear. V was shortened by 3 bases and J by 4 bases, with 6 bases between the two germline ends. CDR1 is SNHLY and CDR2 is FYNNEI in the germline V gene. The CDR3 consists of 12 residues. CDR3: CASSDPVTEAFF. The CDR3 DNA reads TGTGCCAGCAGTGATCCTGTCACTGAAGCTTTCTTT.

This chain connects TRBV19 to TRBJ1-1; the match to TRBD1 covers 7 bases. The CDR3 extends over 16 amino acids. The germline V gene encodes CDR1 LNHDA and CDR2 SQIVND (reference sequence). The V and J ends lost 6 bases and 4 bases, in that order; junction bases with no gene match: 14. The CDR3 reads CASSLRRGGWGTEAFF. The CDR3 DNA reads TGTGCCAGTAGCCTACGAAGAGGGGGCTGGGGCACTGAAGCTTTCTTT.

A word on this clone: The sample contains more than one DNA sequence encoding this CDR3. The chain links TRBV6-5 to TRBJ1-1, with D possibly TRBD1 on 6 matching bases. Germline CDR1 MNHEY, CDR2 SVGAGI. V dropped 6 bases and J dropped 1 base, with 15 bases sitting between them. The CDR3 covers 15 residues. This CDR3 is CASSSDRSPNTEAFF. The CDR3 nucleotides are TGTGCCAGCAGCAGCGACAGGTCGCCGAACACTGAAGCTTTCTTT.

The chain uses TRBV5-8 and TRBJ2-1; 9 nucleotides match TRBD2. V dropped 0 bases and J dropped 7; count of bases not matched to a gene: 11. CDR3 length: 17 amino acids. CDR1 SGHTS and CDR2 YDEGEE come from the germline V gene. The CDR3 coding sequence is TGTGCCAGCAGCTTGGTGAACCGCGGCGGGGGGGGGAATGAGCAGTTCTTC. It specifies CASSLVNRGGGGNEQFF. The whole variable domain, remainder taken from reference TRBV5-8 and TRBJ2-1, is EAGVTQSPTHLIKTRGQQATLRCSPISGHTSVYWYQQALGLGLQFLLWYDEGEERNRGNFPPRFSGRQFPNYSSELNVNALELEDSALYLCASSLVNRGGGGNEQFFGPGTRLTVL.

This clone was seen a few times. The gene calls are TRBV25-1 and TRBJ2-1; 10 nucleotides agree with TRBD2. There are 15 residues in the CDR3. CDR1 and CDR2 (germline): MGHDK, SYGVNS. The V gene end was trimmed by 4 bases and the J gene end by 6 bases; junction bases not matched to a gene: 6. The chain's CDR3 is CASSALAGALNEQFF. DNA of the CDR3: TGTGCCAGCAGTGCCCTAGCGGGGGCCCTCAATGAGCAGTTCTTC.

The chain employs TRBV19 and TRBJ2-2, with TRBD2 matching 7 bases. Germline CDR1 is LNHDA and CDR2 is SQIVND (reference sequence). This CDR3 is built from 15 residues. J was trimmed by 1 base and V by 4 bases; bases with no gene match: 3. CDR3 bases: TGTGCCAGTAGTAGGCAGCGGGGGAACACCGGGGAGCTGTTTTTT. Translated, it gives CASSRQRGNTGELFF.

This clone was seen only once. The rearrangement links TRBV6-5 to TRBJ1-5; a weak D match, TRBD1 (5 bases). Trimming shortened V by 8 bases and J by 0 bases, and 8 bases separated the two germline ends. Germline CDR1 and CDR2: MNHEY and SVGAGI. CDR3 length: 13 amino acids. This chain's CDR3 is CASGGGSNQPQHF. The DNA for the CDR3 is TGTGCCAGCGGGGGAGGTAGCAATCAGCCCCAGCATTTT.

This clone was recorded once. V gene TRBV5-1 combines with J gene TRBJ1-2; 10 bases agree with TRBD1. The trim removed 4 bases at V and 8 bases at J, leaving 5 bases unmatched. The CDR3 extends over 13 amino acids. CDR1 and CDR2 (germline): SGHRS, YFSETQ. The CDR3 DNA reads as TGCGCCAGCAGCCCTGGGACAGGGGTGGGCTACACCTTC. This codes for CASSPGTGVGYTF.

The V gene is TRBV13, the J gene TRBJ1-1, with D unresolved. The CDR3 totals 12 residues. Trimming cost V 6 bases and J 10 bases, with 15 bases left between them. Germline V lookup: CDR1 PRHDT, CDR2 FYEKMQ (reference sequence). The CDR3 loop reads CASRSTSGGAFF. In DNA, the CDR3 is TGTGCCAGCAGATCTACCTCTGGTGGAGCTTTCTTT.

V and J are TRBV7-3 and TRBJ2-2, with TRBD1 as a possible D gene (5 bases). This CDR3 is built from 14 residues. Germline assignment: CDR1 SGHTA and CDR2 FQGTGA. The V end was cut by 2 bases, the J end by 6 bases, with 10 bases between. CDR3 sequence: CASSLVSGPGELFF. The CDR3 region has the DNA TGTGCCAGCAGCTTAGTGTCAGGGCCCGGGGAGCTGTTTTTT.